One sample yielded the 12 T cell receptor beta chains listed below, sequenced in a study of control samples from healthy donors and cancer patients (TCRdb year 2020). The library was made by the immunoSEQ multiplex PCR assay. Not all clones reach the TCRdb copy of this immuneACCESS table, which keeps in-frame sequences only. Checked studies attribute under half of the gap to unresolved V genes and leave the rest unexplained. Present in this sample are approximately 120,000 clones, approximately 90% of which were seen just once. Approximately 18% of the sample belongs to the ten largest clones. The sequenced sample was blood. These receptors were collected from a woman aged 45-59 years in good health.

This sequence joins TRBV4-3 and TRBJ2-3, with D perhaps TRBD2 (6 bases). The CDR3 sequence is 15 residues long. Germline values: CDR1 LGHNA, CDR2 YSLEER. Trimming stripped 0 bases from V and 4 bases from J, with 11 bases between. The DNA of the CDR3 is TGCGCCAGCAGCCAAGATCGACTAGGACCAGATACGCAGTATTTT. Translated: CASSQDRLGPDTQYF.

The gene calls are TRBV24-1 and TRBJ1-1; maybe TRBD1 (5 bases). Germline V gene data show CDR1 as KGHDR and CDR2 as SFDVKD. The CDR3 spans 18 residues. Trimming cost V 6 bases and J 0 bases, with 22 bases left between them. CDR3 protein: CATSLGPGGDGMNTEAFF. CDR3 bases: TGTGCCACCAGTTTGGGGCCCGGCGGTGACGGAATGAACACTGAAGCTTTCTTT.

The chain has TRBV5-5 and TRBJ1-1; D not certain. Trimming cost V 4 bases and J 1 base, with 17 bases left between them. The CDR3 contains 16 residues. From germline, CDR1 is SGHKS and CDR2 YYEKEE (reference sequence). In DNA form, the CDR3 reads TGTGCCAGCAGCCCCCACCATCAGCTGCGGAACACTGAAGCTTTCTTT. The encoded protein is CASSPHHQLRNTEAFF.

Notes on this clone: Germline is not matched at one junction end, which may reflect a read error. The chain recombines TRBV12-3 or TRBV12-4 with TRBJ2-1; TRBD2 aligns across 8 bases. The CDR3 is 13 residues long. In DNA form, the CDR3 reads TGTGCCAGCAGTCCTGGTCAAGCGGGAGTTCGGGTCTTC. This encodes CASSPGQAGVRVF.

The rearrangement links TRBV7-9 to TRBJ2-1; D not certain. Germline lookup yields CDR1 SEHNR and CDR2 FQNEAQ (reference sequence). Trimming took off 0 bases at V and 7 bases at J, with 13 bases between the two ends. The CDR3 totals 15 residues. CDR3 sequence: CASSLAQDHPNEQFF. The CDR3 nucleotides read TGTGCCAGCAGCTTAGCGCAAGACCATCCTAATGAGCAGTTCTTC.

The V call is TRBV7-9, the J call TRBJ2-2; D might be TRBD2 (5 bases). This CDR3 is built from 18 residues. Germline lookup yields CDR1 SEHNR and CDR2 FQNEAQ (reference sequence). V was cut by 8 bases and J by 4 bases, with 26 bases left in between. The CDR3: CASLTLMTHARGTGELFF. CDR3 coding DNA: TGTGCCAGCCTCACCCTCATGACTCATGCCCGGGGCACCGGGGAGCTGTTTTTT.

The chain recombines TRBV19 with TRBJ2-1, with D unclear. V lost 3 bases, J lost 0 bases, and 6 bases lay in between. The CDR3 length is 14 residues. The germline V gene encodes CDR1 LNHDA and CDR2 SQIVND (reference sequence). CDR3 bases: TGTGCCAGTAGTATTTCCAGCTCCTACAATGAGCAGTTCTTC. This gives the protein CASSISSSYNEQFF.

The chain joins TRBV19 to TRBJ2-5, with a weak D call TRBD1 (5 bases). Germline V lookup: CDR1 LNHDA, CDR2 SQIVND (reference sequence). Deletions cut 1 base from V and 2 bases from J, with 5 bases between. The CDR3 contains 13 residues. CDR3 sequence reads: CASSIAGQETQYF. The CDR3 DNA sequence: TGTGCCAGTAGTATAGCAGGGCAAGAGACCCAGTACTTC.

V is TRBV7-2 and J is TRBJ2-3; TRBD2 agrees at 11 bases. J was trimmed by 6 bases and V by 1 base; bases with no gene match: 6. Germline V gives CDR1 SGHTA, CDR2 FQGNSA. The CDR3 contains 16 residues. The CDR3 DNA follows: TGTGCCAGCAGCTTAGGTCCTAGCGGGGGGCTGGATACGCAGTATTTT. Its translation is CASSLGPSGGLDTQYF.

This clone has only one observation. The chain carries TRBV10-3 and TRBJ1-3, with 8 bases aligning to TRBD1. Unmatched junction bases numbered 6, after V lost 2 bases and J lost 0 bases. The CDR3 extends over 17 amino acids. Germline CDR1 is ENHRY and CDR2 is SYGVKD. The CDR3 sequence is CAISETGTGGSGNTIYF. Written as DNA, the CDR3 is TGTGCCATCAGTGAGACCGGGACAGGAGGCTCTGGAAACACCATATATTTT.

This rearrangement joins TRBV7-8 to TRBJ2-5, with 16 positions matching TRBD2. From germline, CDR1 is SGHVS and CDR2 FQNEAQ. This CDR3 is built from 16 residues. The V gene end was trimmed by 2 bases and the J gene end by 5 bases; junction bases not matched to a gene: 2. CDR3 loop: CASSLRGLAGGETQYF. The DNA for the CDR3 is TGTGCCAGCAGCTTAAGGGGACTAGCGGGAGGGGAGACCCAGTACTTC.

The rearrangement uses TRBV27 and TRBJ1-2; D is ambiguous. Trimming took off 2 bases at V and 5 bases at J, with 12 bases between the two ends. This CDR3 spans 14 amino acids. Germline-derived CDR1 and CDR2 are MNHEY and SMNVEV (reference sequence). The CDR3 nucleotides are TGTGCCAGCAGTTTAGACCCCCCCTCGTATGGCTACACCTTC. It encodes CASSLDPPSYGYTF.